These 27 T cell receptor beta chains were all obtained from the same sample, sequenced in a study of PD-1 blockade in classical Hodgkin lymphoma. Every patient had relapsed following autologous stem cell transplantation, and cohorts differed in brentuximab vedotin exposure. The method was immunoSEQ multiplex PCR; TCRdb's version includes in-frame clones alone and lacks a portion of them. The sample includes 45,000 or so clones, roughly 73% of them seen just once. The sample was peripheral blood mononuclear cells (PBMCs), taken at baseline. The receptors shown here come from a human donor with classical Hodgkin lymphoma.

The V gene is TRBV7-2, the J gene TRBJ2-7; TRBD2 might be the D (7 bases). The CDR3 extends over 15 amino acids. Germline values: CDR1 SGHTA, CDR2 FQGNSA. Trimming shortened V by 5 bases and J by 11 bases, and 25 bases separated the two germline ends. The CDR3 sequence is CASSPRGGGLGREYF. The DNA of the CDR3 is TGTGCCAGCAGCCCAAGGGGTGGGGGCCTGGGGAGGGAGTACTTC.

In this sample, this clone turned up once. The J gene is TRBJ1-1, the V gene TRBV7-9, with D possibly TRBD1 on 5 matching bases. From germline, CDR1 is SEHNR and CDR2 FQNEAQ (reference sequence). The CDR3 sequence is 15 residues long. The V and J ends lost 1 base and 3 bases respectively, with 12 bases between them. The CDR3 DNA follows: TGTGCCAGCAGCTTAGGAGGTGGGACTGACACTGAAGCTTTCTTT. Translating gives CASSLGGGTDTEAFF.

This clone came up many times. This sequence joins TRBV27 and TRBJ2-7, with 11 bases that match TRBD1. The CDR3 loop spans 22 amino acids. Germline-derived CDR1 and CDR2 are MNHEY and SMNVEV (reference sequence). The V gene end was trimmed by 6 bases and the J gene end by 4 bases; junction bases not matched to a gene: 29. DNA for the CDR3: TGTGCCAGCAGGTTAATCTCCCGGGACAGGGGGAAGAAACCAAGGGCTGGATACGAGCAGTACTTC. Translated: CASRLISRDRGKKPRAGYEQYF.

The J gene is TRBJ2-5, the V gene TRBV5-4, with TRBD1 matching over 7 bases. The V segment lost 0 bases and the J segment 4 bases; nucleotides outside the gene matches: 6. Germline-derived CDR1 and CDR2 are SGHNT and YYREEE (reference sequence). The CDR3 has 15 residues. The CDR3 DNA reads as TGTGCCAGCAGCTTGGAGGGGGCGCTGGGAGAGACCCAGTACTTC. It encodes CASSLEGALGETQYF.

V is TRBV2 and J is TRBJ1-1; D might be TRBD1 (5 bases). V was cut by 6 bases and J by 1 base, with 9 bases left in between. The CDR3 contains 13 residues. From germline, CDR1 is SNHLY and CDR2 FYNNEI. CDR3 in amino acids: CASRVGGNTEAFF. DNA for the CDR3: TGTGCCAGCAGAGTTGGGGGGAACACTGAAGCTTTCTTT.

The chain joins TRBV25-1 to TRBJ2-1; D may be TRBD1 or TRBD2 (6 bases each). Germline values: CDR1 MGHDK, CDR2 SYGVNS. The CDR3 covers 15 residues. The V gene lost 6 bases and the J gene lost 2 bases, with 14 bases spanning the gap. As DNA, the CDR3 is TGTGCCAGCAGGAAGACAGGACTACCCTACAATGAGCAGTTCTTC. This sequence encodes CASRKTGLPYNEQFF. Looking up the rest from reference TRBV25-1 and TRBJ2-1 gives the full variable domain: EADIYQTPRYLVIGTGKKITLECSQTMGHDKMYWYQQDPGMELHLIHYSYGVNSTEKGDLSSESTVSRIRTEHFPLTLESARPSHTSQYLCASRKTGLPYNEQFFGPGTRLTVL.

The chain recombines TRBV10-3 with TRBJ1-2; tentative D call: TRBD1 (6 bases). The CDR3 extends over 11 amino acids. Germline lookup yields CDR1 ENHRY and CDR2 SYGVKD. V dropped 2 bases and J dropped 10 bases, with 8 bases sitting between them. In nucleotides, the CDR3 is TGTGCCATCAGTGAGACAGGGACCTACACCTTC. This encodes CAISETGTYTF.

The chain links TRBV18 to TRBJ2-2; 7 nucleotides line up with TRBD2. Germline CDR1 KGHSH, CDR2 LQKENI. J lost 1 base, V lost 6 bases, and 2 bases had no gene match. The CDR3 is made up of 14 amino acids. CDR3 DNA sequence: TGTGCCAGCTCTCTAGCGGTGAACACCGGGGAGCTGTTTTTT. This encodes CASSLAVNTGELFF.

The chain recombines TRBV20-1 with TRBJ1-1; D possibly corresponds to TRBD1 (5 bases). Germline V lookup: CDR1 DFQATT, CDR2 SNEGSKA (reference sequence). Trimming removed 5 bases at V and 11 bases at J, with 12 bases between. This CDR3 is 10 amino acids long. The CDR3 sequence: CSAPGWGAFF. In DNA form, the CDR3 reads TGCAGTGCTCCCGGCTGGGGGGCTTTCTTT.

This rearrangement joins TRBV5-4 to TRBJ1-1; tentative D call: TRBD1 (5 bases). This CDR3 is 15 amino acids long. The germline V gene has CDR1 SGHNT and CDR2 YYREEE (reference sequence). V was pared by 3 bases and J by 4 bases, with 16 bases between. CDR3 coding DNA: TGTGCCAGCAGCTCGAGGGGAACGTACGCCACTGAAGCTTTCTTT. Protein sequence: CASSSRGTYATEAFF. Full variable domain (missing parts from reference TRBV5-4 and TRBJ1-1): ETGVTQSPTHLIKTRGQQVTLRCSSQSGHNTVSWYQQALGQGPQFIFQYYREEENGRGNFPPRFSGLQFPNYSSELNVNALELDDSALYLCASSSRGTYATEAFFGQGTRLTVV.

The chain is built from TRBV5-6 and TRBJ2-5, with a possible D match to TRBD2 (5 bases). CDR3 size: 11 residues. The germline V and J ends were trimmed by 3 bases and 7 bases, with 7 bases remaining between them. Per the germline V gene, CDR1 is SGHDT and CDR2 is YYEEEE. CDR3 sequence: CASSSGGTQYF. The CDR3 region has the DNA TGTGCCAGCAGCTCAGGAGGGACCCAGTACTTC.

This clone showed up just once. V usage is TRBV7-9 and J usage is TRBJ1-1, with D perhaps matching TRBD1 (5 bases). The CDR3 has 14 amino acids. V was trimmed by 1 base and J by 5 bases, leaving 11 bases between them. Germline CDR1 SEHNR, CDR2 FQNEAQ (reference sequence). As DNA, the CDR3 is TGTGCCAGCAGCTTAGGGGGCGTTTCTACTGAAGCTTTCTTT. The encoded protein is CASSLGGVSTEAFF.

The V call is TRBV30, the J call TRBJ1-6; no reliable D call. Germline loops: CDR1 GTSNPN, CDR2 SVGIG (reference sequence). Trimming took off 2 bases at V and 4 bases at J, with 15 bases between the two ends. CDR3 length equals 16 residues. DNA for the CDR3: TGTGCCTGGAGTTACCCCCTTGGACTTTATAATTCACCCCTCCACTTT. It translates to CAWSYPLGLYNSPLHF. Using reference TRBV30 and TRBJ1-6 for the parts outside the CDR3, the full variable domain is SQTIHQWPATLVQPVGSPLSLECTVEGTSNPNLYWYRQAAGRGLQLLFYSVGIGQISSEVPQNLSASRPQDRQFILSSKKLLLSDSGFYLCAWSYPLGLYNSPLHFGNGTRLTVT.

The genes are TRBV6-1 and TRBJ2-1; perhaps TRBD2 as D (6 bases). The CDR3 length is 13 residues. Trimming removed 10 bases from V and 0 bases from J, with 10 bases in between. Germline V gene sequence: CDR1 MNHNS, CDR2 SASEGT. The CDR3 nucleotides are TGTGCCACCTCGGGAGACTCCTACAATGAGCAGTTCTTC. Protein product: CATSGDSYNEQFF.

This clone appeared once. The chain employs TRBV7-9 and TRBJ1-3; D is unresolved. Trimming took off 6 bases at V and 1 base at J, with 10 bases between the two ends. The germline V gene has CDR1 SEHNR and CDR2 FQNEAQ (reference sequence). This CDR3 contains 14 residues. Written as DNA, the CDR3 is TGTGCCAGCAGTCGCCTACTATCTGGAAACACCATATATTTT. Its protein product is CASSRLLSGNTIYF. Complete variable domain (other parts from reference TRBV7-9 and TRBJ1-3): DTGVSQNPRHKITKRGQNVTFRCDPISEHNRLYWYRQTLGQGPEFLTYFQNEAQLEKSRLLSDRFSAERPKGSFSTLEIQRTEQGDSAMYLCASSRLLSGNTIYFGEGSWLTVV.

This clone appeared once. The chain is built from TRBV6-1 and TRBJ2-1, with D perhaps assigned TRBD1 or TRBD2 (5 bases each). V was shortened by 4 bases and J by 0 bases, with 16 bases between the two germline ends. Germline V gives CDR1 MNHNS, CDR2 SASEGT. The CDR3 consists of 17 residues. For the CDR3, the DNA is TGTGCCAGCAGTGGATGGGGGATGGCTAGCTCCTACAATGAGCAGTTCTTC. This codes for CASSGWGMASSYNEQFF.

This clone was seen a single time. This chain joins TRBV15 and TRBJ2-3, with 7 bases identical to TRBD1. This CDR3 is 13 amino acids long. V lost 3 bases, J lost 3 bases, and 0 bases stayed unmatched. Germline V gene sequence: CDR1 LNHNV, CDR2 YYDKDF (reference sequence). CDR3 nucleotides: TGTGCCACCAGCAGGGGACAGACAGATACGCAGTATTTT. This encodes CATSRGQTDTQYF. The full variable domain, rest sourced from reference TRBV15 and TRBJ2-3, is DAMVIQNPRYQVTQFGKPVTLSCSQTLNHNVMYWYQQKSSQAPKLLFHYYDKDFNNEADTPDNFQSRRPNTSFCFLDIRSPGLGDTAMYLCATSRGQTDTQYFGPGTRLTVL.

The V call is TRBV2, the J call TRBJ2-7; D is tentatively TRBD1 or TRBD2 (5 bases each). The CDR3 consists of 11 residues. In germline, CDR1 is SNHLY, CDR2 FYNNEI. V shed 8 bases and J shed 1 base, with 6 bases lying between them. The CDR3 DNA sequence: TGTGCCAGCGGGGGATCCTACGAGCAGTACTTC. Encoded protein: CASGGSYEQYF.

The chain uses TRBV2 and TRBJ1-2; the D is unclear. The germline V and J ends were trimmed by 0 bases and 0 bases, with 8 bases remaining between them. The CDR3 is 15 amino acids. Germline assignment: CDR1 SNHLY and CDR2 FYNNEI. The CDR3 DNA reads TGTGCCAGCAGTGAAGCGCTTAGCTCTAACTATGGCTACACCTTC. Translating gives CASSEALSSNYGYTF.

This clone was seen just once. The J gene is TRBJ2-7, the V gene TRBV11-3, with D perhaps given as TRBD1 or TRBD2 (5 bases each). The CDR3 length is 14 residues. CDR1 is SGHNT, CDR2 YENEEA, per germline. V was shortened by 1 base and J by 2 bases, with 9 bases between the two germline ends. As DNA, the CDR3 is TGTGCCAGCAGCTTAGGTGAGGGGCCCTACGAGCAGTACTTC. It translates to CASSLGEGPYEQYF. Together with reference TRBV11-3 and TRBJ2-7, the CDR3 gives the full variable domain: EAGVVQSPRYKIIEKKQPVAFWCNPISGHNTLYWYLQNLGQGPELLIRYENEEAVDDSQLPKDRFSAERLKGVDSTLKIQPAELGDSAVYLCASSLGEGPYEQYFGPGTRLTVT.

The V call is TRBV6-4, the J call TRBJ1-2, with 11 bases aligning to TRBD1. The germline CDR1 and CDR2 sequences are MRHNA and SNTAGT. The CDR3 is made up of 13 amino acids. The V segment lost 6 bases and the J segment 8 bases; nucleotides outside the gene matches: 5. The chain's CDR3 is CASSRTGGKGYTF. The CDR3, as DNA: TGTGCCAGCAGCCGGACAGGGGGCAAGGGCTACACCTTC.

V gene TRBV5-1 combines with J gene TRBJ2-3; 8 bases are a match to TRBD1. The germline V gene encodes CDR1 SGHRS and CDR2 YFSETQ. The V gene end was trimmed by 1 base and the J gene end by 9 bases; junction bases not matched to a gene: 10. The CDR3 runs 15 residues. CDR3 amino acids: CASSLTLQGAQTQYF. The CDR3 nucleotides are TGCGCCAGCAGCTTGACCCTTCAGGGGGCGCAAACGCAGTATTTT.

The chain carries TRBV9 and TRBJ2-5, with a possible D match to TRBD2 (6 bases). The CDR3 is made up of 15 amino acids. Deletions cut 0 bases from V and 5 bases from J, with 14 bases between. CDR1 and CDR2 from the germline V gene are SGDLS and YYNGEE. The CDR3 DNA sequence: TGTGCCAGCAGCGTAGACACGGGAGTCCGGGAGACCCAGTACTTC. This gives the protein CASSVDTGVRETQYF.

The chain has TRBV28 and TRBJ2-5; 9 bases match TRBD1. Unmatched junction bases numbered 7, after V lost 0 bases and J lost 2 bases. The CDR3 loop spans 17 amino acids. Germline V gene sequence: CDR1 MDHEN, CDR2 SYDVKM. CDR3 DNA: TGTGCCAGCAGTTTATGGGGGGCCGGGACAGGGCAAGAGACCCAGTACTTC. Protein: CASSLWGAGTGQETQYF.

The V call is TRBV23-1, the J call TRBJ1-4; D gene unclear. TRBV23-1 is an ORF for which the function is uncertain. CDR3 length: 13 residues. The V gene lost 6 bases and the J gene lost 8 bases, with 13 bases spanning the gap. The CDR3 region has the DNA TGCGCCAGCAGGCTCAAAATAGGGGAAAAACTGTTTTTT. Amino acid sequence: CASRLKIGEKLFF.

The V call is TRBV29-1, the J call TRBJ2-6; no clear D. Germline assignment: CDR1 SQVTM and CDR2 ANQGSEA. Trimming took off 3 bases at V and 0 bases at J, with 3 bases between the two ends. The CDR3 loop spans 13 amino acids. The CDR3 DNA is TGCAGCGTTGATCCCTCTGGGGCCAACGTCCTGACTTTC. Its translation: CSVDPSGANVLTF.

This clone was counted once. CDR3 coding DNA: TGTGCCAGCAGCTTAAACGCAGGGAGGACAGATACGCAGTATTTT. This encodes CASSLNAGRTDTQYF. The chain recombines TRBV11-1 with TRBJ2-3; possible D gene TRBD2, 6 bases. In germline, CDR1 is SGHAT, CDR2 FQDESV (reference sequence). V shed 2 bases and J shed 3 bases, with 12 bases lying between them. The CDR3 covers 15 residues.